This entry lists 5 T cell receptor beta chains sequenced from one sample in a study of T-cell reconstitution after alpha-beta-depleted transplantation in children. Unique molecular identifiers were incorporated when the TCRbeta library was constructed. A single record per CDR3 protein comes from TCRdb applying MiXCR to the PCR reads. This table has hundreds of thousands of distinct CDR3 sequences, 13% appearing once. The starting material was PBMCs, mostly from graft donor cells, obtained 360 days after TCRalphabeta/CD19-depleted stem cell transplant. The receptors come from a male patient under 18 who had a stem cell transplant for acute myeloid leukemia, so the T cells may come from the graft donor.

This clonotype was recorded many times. DNA of the CDR3: TGTGCCATCAGTGACTATCTATCACCTGACAGGTTAACCGGGGAGCTGTTTTTT. It translates to CAISDYLSPDRLTGELFF. J is TRBJ2-2 and V is TRBV10-3, with D possibly matching TRBD1 (6 bases). The CDR3 length is 18 residues. Germline loops: CDR1 ENHRY, CDR2 SYGVKD. Trimming left V 3 bases short and J 5 bases short, with 22 bases between.

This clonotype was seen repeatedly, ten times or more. This chain's CDR3 is CASSLIGREETQYF. The CDR3 DNA follows: TGTGCCAGCAGCTTGATTGGCAGGGAAGAGACCCAGTACTTC. The chain is built from TRBV5-6 and TRBJ2-5; D may be TRBD1 (5 bases). This CDR3 has 14 amino acids. The V end lost 1 base, the J end lost 3 bases, and 10 bases lay between the germline ends. CDR1 and CDR2 (germline): SGHDT, YYEEEE.

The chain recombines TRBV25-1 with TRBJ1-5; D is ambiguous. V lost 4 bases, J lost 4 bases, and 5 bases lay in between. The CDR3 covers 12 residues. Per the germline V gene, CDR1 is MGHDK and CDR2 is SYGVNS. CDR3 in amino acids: CASSVDNQPQHF. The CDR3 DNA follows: TGTGCCAGCAGTGTTGATAATCAGCCCCAGCATTTT.

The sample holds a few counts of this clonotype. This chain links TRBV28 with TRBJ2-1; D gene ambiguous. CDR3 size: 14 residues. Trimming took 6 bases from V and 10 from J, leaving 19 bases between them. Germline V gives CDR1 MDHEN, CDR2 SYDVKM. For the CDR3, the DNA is TGTGCCAGCAGCGTAGGACGGTCCCTGGGAGAGCAGTTCTTC. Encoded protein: CASSVGRSLGEQFF.

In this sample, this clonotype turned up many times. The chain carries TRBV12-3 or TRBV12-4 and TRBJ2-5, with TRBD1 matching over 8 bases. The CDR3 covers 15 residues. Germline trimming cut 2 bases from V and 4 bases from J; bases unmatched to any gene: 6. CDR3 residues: CASSLLAGGVETQYF. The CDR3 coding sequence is TGTGCCAGCAGTTTATTGGCAGGGGGCGTAGAGACCCAGTACTTC.